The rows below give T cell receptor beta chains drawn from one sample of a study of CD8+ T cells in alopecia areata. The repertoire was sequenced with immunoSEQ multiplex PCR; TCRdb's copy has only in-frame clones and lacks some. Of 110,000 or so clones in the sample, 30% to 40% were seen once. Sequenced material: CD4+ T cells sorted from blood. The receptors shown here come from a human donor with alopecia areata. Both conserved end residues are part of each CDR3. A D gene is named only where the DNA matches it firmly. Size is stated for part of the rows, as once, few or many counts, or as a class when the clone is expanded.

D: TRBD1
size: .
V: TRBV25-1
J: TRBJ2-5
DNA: TGTGCCAGCAGTGAACCCCCCGGACAGGTCCAGGAGACCCAGTACTTC
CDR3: CASSEPPGQVQETQYF

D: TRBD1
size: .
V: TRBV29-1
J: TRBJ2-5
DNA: TGCAGCGTTGAGACAGGGGGCCGCGAGACCCAGTACTTC
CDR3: CSVETGGRETQYF

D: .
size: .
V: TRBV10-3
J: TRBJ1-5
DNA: TGTGCCATCGGGGGACGGAGCAATCAGCCCCAGCATTTT
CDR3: CAIGGRSNQPQHF

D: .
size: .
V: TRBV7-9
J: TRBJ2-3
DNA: TGTGCCAGCAGCTTAGATCTGGCGGGAAGGACAGATACGCAGTATTTT
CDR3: CASSLDLAGRTDTQYF

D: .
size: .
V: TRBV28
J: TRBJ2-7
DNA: TGTGCCAGCTTCGAGCGTGCGCCCCCCTACGAGCAGTACTTC
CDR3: CASFERAPPYEQYF

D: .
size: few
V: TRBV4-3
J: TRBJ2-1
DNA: TGCGCCAGCAGCCAAGGGGTCCCCAACAATGAGCAGTTCTTC
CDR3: CASSQGVPNNEQFF

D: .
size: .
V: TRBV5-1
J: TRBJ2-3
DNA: TGCGCCAGCAGCACCGGAGTGATCACAGATACGCAGTATTTT
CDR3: CASSTGVITDTQYF

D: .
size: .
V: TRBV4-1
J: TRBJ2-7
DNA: TGCGCCAGCAGCCAAGTAGCAGGGATTGGCTACGAGCAGTACTTC
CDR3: CASSQVAGIGYEQYF

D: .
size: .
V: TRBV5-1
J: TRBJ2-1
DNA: TGCGCCAGCAGCTGGCGGGGAATTGACAATGAGCAGTTCTTC
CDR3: CASSWRGIDNEQFF

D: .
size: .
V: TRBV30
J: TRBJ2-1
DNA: TGTGCCTGGAGTTTTGTCGTAAATGAGCAGTTCTTC
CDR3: CAWSFVVNEQFF

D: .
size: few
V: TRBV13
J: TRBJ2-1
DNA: TGTGCCAGCAGTCTCCTCAATGAGCAGTTCTTC
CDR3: CASSLLNEQFF

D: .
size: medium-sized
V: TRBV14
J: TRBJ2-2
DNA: TGTGCCAGCAGCCAAGTACTCAACACCGGGGAGCTGTTTTTT
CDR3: CASSQVLNTGELFF

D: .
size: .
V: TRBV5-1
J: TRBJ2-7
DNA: TGCGCCAGCAGCTTGGGGACGGTGGGCTACGAGCAGTACTTC
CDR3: CASSLGTVGYEQYF

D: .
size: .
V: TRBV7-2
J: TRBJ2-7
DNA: TGTGCCAGCAGCTTAGCCCGCGAGCAGTACTTC
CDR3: CASSLAREQYF

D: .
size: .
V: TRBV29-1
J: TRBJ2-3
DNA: TGCAGCGTCACGGGGGCTAGCGGAGGAGATACGCAGTATTTT
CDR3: CSVTGASGGDTQYF